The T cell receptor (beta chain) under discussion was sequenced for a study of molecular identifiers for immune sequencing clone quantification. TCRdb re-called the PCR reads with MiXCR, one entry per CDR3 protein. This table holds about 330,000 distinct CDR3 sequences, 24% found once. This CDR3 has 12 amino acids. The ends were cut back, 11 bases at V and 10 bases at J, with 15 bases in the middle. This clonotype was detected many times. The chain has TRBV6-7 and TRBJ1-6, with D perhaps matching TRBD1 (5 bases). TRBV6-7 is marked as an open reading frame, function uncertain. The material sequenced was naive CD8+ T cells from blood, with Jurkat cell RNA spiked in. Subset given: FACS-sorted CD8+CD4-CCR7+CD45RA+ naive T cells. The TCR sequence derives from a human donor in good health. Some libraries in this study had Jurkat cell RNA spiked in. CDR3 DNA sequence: TGTGCCCTCGATCCGGACAAGTCACCCCTCCACTTT. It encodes CALDPDKSPLHF.